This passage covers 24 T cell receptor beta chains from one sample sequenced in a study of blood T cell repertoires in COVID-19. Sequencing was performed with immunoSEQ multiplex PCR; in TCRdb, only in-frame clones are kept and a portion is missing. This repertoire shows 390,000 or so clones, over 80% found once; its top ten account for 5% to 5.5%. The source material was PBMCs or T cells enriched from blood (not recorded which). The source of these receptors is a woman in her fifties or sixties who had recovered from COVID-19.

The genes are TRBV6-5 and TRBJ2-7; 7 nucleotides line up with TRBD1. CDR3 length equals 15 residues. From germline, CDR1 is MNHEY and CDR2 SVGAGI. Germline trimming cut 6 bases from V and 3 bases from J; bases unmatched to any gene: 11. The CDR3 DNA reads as TGTGCCAGCAGCATACCAGGGGGAATGGGCTACGAGCAGTACTTC. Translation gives CASSIPGGMGYEQYF.

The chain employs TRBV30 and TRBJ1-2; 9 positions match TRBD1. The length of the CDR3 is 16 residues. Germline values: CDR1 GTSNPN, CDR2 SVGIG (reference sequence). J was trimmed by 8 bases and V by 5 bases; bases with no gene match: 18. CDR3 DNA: TGTGCCTGGTCGTTTGGGACAGGGAGTTCAAGTGCCGGCTACACCTTC. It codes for CAWSFGTGSSSAGYTF.

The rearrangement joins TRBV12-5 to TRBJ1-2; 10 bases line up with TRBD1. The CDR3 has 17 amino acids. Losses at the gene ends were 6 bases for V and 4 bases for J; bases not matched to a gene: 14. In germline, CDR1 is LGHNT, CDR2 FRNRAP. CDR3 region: CASGPTGQGFPIYGYTF. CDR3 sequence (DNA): TGTGCTAGTGGGCCCACGGGACAGGGGTTTCCCATCTATGGCTACACCTTC.

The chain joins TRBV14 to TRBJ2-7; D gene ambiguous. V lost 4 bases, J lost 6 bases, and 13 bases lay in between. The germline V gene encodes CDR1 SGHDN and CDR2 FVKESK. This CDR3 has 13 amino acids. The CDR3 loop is CASSLLGSSEQYF. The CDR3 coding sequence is TGTGCCAGCAGCCTTCTCGGGTCGTCCGAGCAGTACTTC.

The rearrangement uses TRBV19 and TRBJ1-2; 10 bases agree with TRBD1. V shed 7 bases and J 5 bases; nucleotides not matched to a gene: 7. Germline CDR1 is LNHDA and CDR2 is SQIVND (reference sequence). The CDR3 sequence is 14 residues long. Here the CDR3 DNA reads TGTGCCAGTACCGGGACAGGGGTCCTTTATGGCTACACCTTC. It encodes CASTGTGVLYGYTF.

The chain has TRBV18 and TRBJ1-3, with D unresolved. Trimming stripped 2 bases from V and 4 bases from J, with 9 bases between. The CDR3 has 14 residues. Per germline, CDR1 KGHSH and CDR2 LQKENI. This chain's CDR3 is CASSPGEIGNTIYF. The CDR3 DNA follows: TGTGCCAGCTCACCAGGGGAGATCGGAAACACCATATATTTT.

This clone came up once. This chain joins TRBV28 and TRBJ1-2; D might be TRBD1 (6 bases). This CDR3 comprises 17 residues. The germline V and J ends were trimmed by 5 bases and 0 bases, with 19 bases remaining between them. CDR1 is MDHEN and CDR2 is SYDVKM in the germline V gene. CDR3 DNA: TGTGCCAGCAGTGCCCGGGACATACTTTCAGCTAACTATGGCTACACCTTC. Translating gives CASSARDILSANYGYTF.

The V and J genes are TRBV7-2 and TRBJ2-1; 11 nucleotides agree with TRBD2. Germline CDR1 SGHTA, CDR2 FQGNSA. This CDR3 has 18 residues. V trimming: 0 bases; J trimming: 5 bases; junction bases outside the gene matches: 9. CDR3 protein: CASSLAKGLAGINNEQFF. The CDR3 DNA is TGTGCCAGCAGCTTAGCGAAAGGACTAGCGGGCATTAACAATGAGCAGTTCTTC.

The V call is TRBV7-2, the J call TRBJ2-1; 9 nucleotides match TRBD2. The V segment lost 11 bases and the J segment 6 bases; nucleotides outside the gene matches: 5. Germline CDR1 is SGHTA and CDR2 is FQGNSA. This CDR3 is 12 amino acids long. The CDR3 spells CAGGRAANEQFF. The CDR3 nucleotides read TGTGCCGGCGGGAGGGCGGCCAATGAGCAGTTCTTC.

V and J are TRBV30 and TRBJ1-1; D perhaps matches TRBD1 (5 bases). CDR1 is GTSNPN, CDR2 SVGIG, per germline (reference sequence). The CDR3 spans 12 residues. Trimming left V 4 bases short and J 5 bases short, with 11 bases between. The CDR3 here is CAWNHRGTEAFF. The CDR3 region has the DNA TGTGCCTGGAATCATCGGGGGACTGAAGCTTTCTTT. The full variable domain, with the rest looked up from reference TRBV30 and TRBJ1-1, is SQTIHQWPATLVQPVGSPLSLECTVEGTSNPNLYWYRQAAGRGLQLLFYSVGIGQISSEVPQNLSASRPQDRQFILSSKKLLLSDSGFYLCAWNHRGTEAFFGQGTRLTVV.

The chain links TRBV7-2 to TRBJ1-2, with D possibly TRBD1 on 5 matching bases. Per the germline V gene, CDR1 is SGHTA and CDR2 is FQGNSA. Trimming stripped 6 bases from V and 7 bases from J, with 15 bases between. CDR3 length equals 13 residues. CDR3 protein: CASSVGTTSGYTF. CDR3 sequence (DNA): TGTGCCAGCAGTGTCGGGACGACTAGTGGCTACACCTTC.

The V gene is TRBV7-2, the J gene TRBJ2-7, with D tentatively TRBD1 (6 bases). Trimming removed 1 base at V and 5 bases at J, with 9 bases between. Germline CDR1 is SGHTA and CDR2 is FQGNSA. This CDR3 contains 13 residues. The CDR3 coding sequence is TGTGCCAGCAGCTTAGGGAAGGGGGACGAGCAGTACTTC. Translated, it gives CASSLGKGDEQYF.

CDR3 bases: TGTGCCAGCAGTGACTCGATAGGGACAGGGAGTCGGTTCTTC. As protein: CASSDSIGTGSRFF. This sequence joins TRBV6-4 and TRBJ2-1, with TRBD1 matching over 9 bases. The CDR3 contains 14 residues. Germline V gives CDR1 MRHNA, CDR2 SNTAGT. The V gene end was trimmed by 0 bases and the J gene end by 15 bases; junction bases not matched to a gene: 9.

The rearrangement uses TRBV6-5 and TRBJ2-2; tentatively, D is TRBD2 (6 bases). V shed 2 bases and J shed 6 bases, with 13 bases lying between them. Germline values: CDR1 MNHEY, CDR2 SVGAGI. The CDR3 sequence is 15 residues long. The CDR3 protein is CASSYLPGVPGELFF. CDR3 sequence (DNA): TGTGCCAGCAGTTACCTCCCGGGGGTCCCCGGGGAGCTGTTTTTT.

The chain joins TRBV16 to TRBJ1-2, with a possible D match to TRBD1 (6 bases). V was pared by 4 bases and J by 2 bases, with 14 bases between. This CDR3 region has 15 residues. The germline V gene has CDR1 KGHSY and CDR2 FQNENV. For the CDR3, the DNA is TGTGCCAGCAGCCCCACCCCGACAGGAAACTATGGCTACACCTTC. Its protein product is CASSPTPTGNYGYTF.

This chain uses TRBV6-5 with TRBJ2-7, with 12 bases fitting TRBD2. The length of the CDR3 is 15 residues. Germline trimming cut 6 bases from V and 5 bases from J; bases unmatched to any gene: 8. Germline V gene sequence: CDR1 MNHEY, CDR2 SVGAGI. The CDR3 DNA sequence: TGTGCCAGCAGACCGACTAGCGGGAGTTTGGACGAGCAGTACTTC. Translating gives CASRPTSGSLDEQYF.

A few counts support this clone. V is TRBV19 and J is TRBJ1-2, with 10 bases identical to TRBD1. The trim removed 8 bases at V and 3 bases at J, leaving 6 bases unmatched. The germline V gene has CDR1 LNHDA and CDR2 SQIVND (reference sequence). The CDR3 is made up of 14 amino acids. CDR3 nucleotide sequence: TGTGCCAGTTCCCGGGACAGGGGACACTATGGCTACACCTTC. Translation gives CASSRDRGHYGYTF.

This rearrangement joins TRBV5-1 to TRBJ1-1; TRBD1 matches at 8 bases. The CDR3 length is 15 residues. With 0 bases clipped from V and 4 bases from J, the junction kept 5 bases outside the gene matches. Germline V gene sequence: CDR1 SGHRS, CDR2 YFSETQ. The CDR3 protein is CASSLAGQGITEAFF. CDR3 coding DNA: TGCGCCAGCAGCTTGGCTGGACAGGGCATCACTGAAGCTTTCTTT.

The CDR3 reads CATLRLAGGETGELFF. CDR3 DNA sequence: TGTGCCACCCTCAGGCTAGCGGGAGGAGAGACCGGGGAGCTGTTTTTT. The rearrangement links TRBV19 to TRBJ2-2, with 11 positions matching TRBD2. This CDR3 contains 16 residues. V shed 10 bases, J shed 5 bases, and the junction held 12 bases outside the gene matches. Per the germline V gene, CDR1 is LNHDA and CDR2 is SQIVND (reference sequence).

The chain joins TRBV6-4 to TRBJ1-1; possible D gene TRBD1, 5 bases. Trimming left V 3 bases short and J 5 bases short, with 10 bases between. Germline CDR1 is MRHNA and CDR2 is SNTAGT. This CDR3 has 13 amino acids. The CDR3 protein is CASSEIRGTEAFF. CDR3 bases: TGTGCCAGCAGTGAAATCCGGGGGACTGAAGCTTTCTTT.

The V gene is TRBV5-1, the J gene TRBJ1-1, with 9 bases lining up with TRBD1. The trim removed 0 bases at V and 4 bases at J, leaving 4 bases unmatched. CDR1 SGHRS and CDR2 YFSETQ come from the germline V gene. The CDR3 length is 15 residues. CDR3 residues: CASSLGDRVGTEAFF. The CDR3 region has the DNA TGCGCCAGCAGCTTGGGGGACAGGGTGGGCACTGAAGCTTTCTTT.

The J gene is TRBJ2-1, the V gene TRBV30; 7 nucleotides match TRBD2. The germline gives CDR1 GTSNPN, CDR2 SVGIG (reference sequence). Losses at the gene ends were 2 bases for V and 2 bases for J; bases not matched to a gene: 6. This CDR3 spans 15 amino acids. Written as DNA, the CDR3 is TGTGCCTGGAGTTTCCCCAGCGGGACCTACAATGAGCAGTTCTTC. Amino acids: CAWSFPSGTYNEQFF.

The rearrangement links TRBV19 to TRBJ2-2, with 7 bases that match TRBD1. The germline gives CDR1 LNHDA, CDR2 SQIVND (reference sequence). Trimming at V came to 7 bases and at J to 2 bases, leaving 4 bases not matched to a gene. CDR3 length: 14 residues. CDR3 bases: TGTGCCAGTACCGGGACAGCTAACACCGGGGAGCTGTTTTTT. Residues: CASTGTANTGELFF.

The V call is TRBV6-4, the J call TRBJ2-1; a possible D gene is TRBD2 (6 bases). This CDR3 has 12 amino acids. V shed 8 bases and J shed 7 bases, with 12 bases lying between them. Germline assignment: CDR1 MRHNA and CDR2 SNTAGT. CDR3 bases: TGTGCCAGCCGCGCGGCGGGGAATGAGCAGTTCTTC. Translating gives CASRAAGNEQFF.